Included here is one TCR beta chain sequence, with context. Antigen: not known. This record belongs to a study of post-analysis software for immune sequencing data. The authors incorporated unique molecular identifiers into the TCR beta cDNA libraries. Using its own MiXCR run on the PCR reads, TCRdb lists one record per CDR3 protein. The sample consists of 750,000 to 950,000 distinct CDR3 sequences, roughly 58% of them appearing once. Study conclusions and caveats: Controls had significantly higher normalized Chao1 diversity than multiple sclerosis patients.

The TCR comes from a girl under 18 with multiple sclerosis. Sequencing was carried out using blood.

CDR3 sequence: CASEATSYNEQFF. The CDR3 DNA reads TGTGCCAGCGAAGCGACTTCTTACAATGAGCAGTTCTTC. The chain couples TRBV2 to TRBJ2-1; D gene ambiguous. V gave up 8 bases and J gave up 4 bases, with 12 bases separating them. This CDR3 comprises 13 residues. In germline, CDR1 is SNHLY, CDR2 FYNNEI.